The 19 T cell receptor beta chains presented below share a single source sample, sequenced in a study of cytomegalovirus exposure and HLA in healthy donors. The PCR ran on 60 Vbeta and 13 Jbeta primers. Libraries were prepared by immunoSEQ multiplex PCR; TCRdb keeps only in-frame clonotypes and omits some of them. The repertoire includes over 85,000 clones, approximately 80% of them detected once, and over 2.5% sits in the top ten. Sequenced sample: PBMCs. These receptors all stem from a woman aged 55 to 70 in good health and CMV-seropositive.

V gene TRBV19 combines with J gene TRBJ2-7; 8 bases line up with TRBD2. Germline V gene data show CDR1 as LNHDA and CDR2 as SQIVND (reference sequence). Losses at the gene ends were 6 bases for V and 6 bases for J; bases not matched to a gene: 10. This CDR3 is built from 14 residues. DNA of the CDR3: TGTGCCAGTAGCCTTAGAGCGGGAGTGCGCGAGCAGTACTTC. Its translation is CASSLRAGVREQYF.

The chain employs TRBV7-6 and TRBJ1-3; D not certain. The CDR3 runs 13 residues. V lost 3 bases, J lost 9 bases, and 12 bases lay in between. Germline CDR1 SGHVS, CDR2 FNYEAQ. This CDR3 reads CASSLAGFGTIYF. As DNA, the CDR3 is TGTGCCAGCAGCTTGGCGGGGTTCGGCACCATATATTTT.

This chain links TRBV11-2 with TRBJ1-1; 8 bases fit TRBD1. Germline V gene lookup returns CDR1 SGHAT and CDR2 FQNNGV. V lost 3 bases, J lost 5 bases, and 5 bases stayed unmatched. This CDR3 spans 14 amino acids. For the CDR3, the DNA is TGTGCCAGCAGCTTCACCCAGGGGGCTACTGAAGCTTTCTTT. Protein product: CASSFTQGATEAFF.

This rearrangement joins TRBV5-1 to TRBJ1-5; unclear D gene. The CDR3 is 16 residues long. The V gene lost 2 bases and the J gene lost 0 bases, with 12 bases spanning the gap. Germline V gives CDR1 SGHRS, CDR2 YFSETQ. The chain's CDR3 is CASSFAGLDSNQPQHF. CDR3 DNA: TGCGCCAGCAGCTTTGCAGGCTTAGATAGCAATCAGCCCCAGCATTTT.

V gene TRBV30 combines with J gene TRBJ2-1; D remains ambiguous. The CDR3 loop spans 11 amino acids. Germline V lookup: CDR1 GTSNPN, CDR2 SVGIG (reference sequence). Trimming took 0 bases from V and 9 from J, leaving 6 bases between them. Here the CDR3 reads CAWSVQSEQFF. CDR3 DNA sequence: TGTGCCTGGAGTGTACAAAGTGAGCAGTTCTTC.

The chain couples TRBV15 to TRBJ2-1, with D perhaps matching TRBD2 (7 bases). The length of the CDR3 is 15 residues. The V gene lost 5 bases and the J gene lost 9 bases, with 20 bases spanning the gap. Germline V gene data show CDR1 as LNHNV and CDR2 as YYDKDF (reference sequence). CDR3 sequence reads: CATSPAGEGVSEQFF. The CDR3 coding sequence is TGTGCCACCAGCCCCGCGGGGGAGGGGGTGAGTGAGCAGTTCTTC.

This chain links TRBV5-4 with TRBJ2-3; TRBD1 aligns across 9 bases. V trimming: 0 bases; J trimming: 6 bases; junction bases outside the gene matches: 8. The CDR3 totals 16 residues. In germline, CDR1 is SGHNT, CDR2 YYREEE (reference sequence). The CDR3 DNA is TGTGCCAGCAGCTTGGGGGGGACAGGGTTTCGTGATACGCAGTATTTT. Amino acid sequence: CASSLGGTGFRDTQYF.

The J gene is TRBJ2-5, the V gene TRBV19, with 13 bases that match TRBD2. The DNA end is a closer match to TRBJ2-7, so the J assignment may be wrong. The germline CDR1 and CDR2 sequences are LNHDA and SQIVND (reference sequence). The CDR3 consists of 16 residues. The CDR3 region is CASSPWTSGSNYEQYF. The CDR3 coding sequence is TGTGCCAGTAGTCCGTGGACTAGCGGGAGTAACTACGAGCAGTACTTC.

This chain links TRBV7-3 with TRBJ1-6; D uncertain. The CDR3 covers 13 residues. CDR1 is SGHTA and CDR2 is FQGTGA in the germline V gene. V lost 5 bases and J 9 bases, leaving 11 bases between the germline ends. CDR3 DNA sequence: TGTGCCAGCAGCCCTACTCGAATTTCACCCCTCCACTTT. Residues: CASSPTRISPLHF.

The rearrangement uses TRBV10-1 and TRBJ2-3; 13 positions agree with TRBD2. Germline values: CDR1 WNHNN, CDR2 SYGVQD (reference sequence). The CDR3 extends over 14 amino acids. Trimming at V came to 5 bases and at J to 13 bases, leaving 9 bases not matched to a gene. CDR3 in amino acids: CASSPRLAGGTEYF. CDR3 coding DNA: TGCGCCAGCAGTCCCCGACTAGCGGGAGGCACCGAGTATTTT.

The DNA for the CDR3 is TGCGCCAGCAGCTTGGGGTCAACTAGCGGGTCGTACCAAGAGACCCAGTACTTC. Translating gives CASSLGSTSGSYQETQYF. The rearrangement uses TRBV5-1 and TRBJ2-5; 9 nucleotides agree with TRBD2. V shed 0 bases and J 0 bases; nucleotides not matched to a gene: 9. The CDR3 has 18 amino acids. Looked up from germline, CDR1 is SGHRS and CDR2 is YFSETQ.

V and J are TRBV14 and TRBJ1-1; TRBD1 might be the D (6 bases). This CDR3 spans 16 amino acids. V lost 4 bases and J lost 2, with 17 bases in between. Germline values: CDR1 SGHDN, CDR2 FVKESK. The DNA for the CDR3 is TGTGCCAGCAGCCCGTCTAAGGGGGAGGGAAACACTGAAGCTTTCTTT. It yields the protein CASSPSKGEGNTEAFF.

CDR3 amino acids: CASRSGLAGSGELFF. For the CDR3, the DNA is TGTGCCAGCAGATCCGGACTAGCGGGATCCGGGGAGCTGTTTTTT. The rearrangement joins TRBV6-1 to TRBJ2-2; 12 nucleotides agree with TRBD2. The germline V gene encodes CDR1 MNHNS and CDR2 SASEGT. This CDR3 comprises 15 residues. J was trimmed by 6 bases and V by 6 bases; bases with no gene match: 5.

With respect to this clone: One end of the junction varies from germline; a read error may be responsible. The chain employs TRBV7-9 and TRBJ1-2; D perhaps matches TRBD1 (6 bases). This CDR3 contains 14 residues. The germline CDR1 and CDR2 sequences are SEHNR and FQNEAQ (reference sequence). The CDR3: CASSLVQGSYGYAF. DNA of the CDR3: TGTGCCAGCAGCTTAGTACAGGGATCCTATGGCTACGCCTTC.

In nucleotides, the CDR3 is TGCAGCGTTGCGGCGGGATTATTGGGCTCTCGCACAGATACGCAGTATTTT. Protein: CSVAAGLLGSRTDTQYF. V is TRBV29-1 and J is TRBJ2-3, with a possible D match to TRBD2 (6 bases). From germline, CDR1 is SQVTM and CDR2 ANQGSEA. The CDR3 length is 17 residues. V lost 4 bases and J lost 1, with 21 bases in between.

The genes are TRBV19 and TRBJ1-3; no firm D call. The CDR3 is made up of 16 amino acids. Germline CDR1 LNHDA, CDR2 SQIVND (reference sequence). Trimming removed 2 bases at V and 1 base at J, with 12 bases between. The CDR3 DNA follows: TGTGCCAGTAGTATATCCGTCAGGTTTTCTGGAAACACCATATATTTT. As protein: CASSISVRFSGNTIYF.

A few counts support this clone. CDR3 protein: CASFGWIYGYTF. CDR3 nucleotide sequence: TGTGCCAGTTTCGGGTGGATCTATGGCTACACCTTC. The gene calls are TRBV6-1 and TRBJ1-2; D is unresolved. With 9 bases removed from V and 4 bases from J, the gap between germline ends came to 12 bases. CDR1 is MNHNS and CDR2 is SASEGT in the germline V gene. CDR3 length equals 12 residues.

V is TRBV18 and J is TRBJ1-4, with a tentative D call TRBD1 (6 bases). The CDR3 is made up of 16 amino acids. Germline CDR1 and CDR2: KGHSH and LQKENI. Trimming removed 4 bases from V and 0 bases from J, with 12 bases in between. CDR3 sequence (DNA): TGTGCCAGCTCACTCGGGACACCAGCAACTAATGAAAAACTGTTTTTT. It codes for CASSLGTPATNEKLFF. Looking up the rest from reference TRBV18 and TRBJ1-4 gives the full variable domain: NAGVMQNPRHLVRRRGQEARLRCSPMKGHSHVYWYRQLPEEGLKFMVYLQKENIIDESGMPKERFSAEFPKEGPSILRIQQVVRGDSAAYFCASSLGTPATNEKLFFGSGTQLSVL.

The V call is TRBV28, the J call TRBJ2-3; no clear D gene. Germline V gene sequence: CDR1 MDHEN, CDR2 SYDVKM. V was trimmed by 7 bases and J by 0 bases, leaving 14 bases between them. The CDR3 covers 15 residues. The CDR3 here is CASNHGITSTDTQYF. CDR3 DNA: TGTGCCAGCAACCATGGTATCACTAGCACAGATACGCAGTATTTT.